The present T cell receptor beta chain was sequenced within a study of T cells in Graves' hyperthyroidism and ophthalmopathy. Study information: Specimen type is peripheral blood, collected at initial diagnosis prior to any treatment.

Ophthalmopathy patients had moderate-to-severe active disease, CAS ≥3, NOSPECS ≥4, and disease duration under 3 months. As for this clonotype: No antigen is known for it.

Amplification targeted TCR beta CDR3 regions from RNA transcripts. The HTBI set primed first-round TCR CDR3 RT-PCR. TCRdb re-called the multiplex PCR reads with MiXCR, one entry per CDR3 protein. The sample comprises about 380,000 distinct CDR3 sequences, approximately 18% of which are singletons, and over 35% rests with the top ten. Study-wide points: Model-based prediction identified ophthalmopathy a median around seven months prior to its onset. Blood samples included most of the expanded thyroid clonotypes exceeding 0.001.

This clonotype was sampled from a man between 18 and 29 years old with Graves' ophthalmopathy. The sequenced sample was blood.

The CDR3 reads CAIAGTSGIYEQYF. DNA of the CDR3: TGTGCCATCGCCGGGACTAGCGGGATATACGAGCAGTACTTC. The rearrangement links TRBV10-3 to TRBJ2-7; 13 nucleotides agree with TRBD2. This CDR3 has 14 residues. The V segment lost 8 bases and the J segment 4 bases; nucleotides outside the gene matches: 5. From germline, CDR1 is ENHRY and CDR2 SYGVKD.